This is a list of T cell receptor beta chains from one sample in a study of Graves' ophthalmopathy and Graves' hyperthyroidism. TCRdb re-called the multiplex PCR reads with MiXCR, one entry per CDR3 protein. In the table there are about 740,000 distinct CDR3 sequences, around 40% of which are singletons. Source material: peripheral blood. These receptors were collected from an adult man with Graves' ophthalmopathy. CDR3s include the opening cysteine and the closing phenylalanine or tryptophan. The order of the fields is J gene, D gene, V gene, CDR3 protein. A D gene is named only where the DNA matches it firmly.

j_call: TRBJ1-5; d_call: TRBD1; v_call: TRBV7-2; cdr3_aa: CASSYWTGGNNQPQHF
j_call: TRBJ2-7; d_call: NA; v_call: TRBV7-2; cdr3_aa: CASSFAGPYEQYF
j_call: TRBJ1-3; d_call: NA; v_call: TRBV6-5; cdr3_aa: CASAGSGNTIYF
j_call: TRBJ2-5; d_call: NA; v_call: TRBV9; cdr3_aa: CASSVGGFQETQYF
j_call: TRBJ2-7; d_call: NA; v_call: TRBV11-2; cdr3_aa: CASSSEVSYEQYF
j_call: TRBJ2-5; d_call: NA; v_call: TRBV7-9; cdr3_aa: CASSLAGQRQETQYF
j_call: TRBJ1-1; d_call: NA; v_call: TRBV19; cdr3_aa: CASSVQGGAFF
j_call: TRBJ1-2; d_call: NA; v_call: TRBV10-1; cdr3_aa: CAIGGLGPTYGYTF
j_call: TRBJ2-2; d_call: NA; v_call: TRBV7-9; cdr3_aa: CASSMGSGELFF
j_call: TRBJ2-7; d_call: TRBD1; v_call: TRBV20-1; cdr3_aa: CSARVSGTGVHYEQYF